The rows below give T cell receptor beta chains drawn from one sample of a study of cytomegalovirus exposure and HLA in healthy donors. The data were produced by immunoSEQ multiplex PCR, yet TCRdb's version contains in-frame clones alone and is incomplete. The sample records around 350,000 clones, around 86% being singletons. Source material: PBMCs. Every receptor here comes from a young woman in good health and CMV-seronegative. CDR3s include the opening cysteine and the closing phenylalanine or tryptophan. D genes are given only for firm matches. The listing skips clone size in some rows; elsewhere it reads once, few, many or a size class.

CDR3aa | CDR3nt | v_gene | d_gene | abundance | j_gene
CASSDEPTGGGYGYTF | TGTGCCAGTAGTGACGAGCCTACAGGGGGAGGCTATGGCTACACCTTC | TRBV19 | TRBD1 | - | TRBJ1-2
CASRPRAGGPENEQFF | TGTGCAAGTCGCCCGCGAGCGGGAGGGCCTGAGAATGAGCAGTTCTTC | TRBV12-2 | - | - | TRBJ2-1
CASSVEGSPYNEQFF | TGTGCCAGCAGCGTAGAGGGGTCGCCCTACAATGAGCAGTTCTTC | TRBV9 | - | - | TRBJ2-1
CASSESTLTGGMYNEQFF | TGCGCCAGCAGTGAGTCGACACTTACGGGGGGCATGTACAATGAGCAGTTCTTC | TRBV10-2 | - | - | TRBJ2-1
CASSSLGTGAGNTIYF | TGTGCCAGCAGCTCCCTGGGGACAGGTGCTGGAAACACCATATATTTT | TRBV11-2 | TRBD1 | many | TRBJ1-3
CASSQGHGPRGETQYF | TGCGCCAGCAGCCAGGGACATGGACCGAGGGGAGAGACCCAGTACTTC | TRBV4-1 | - | - | TRBJ2-5
CASRLQDPYEQYF | TGTGCCAGCAGGCTTCAGGATCCCTACGAGCAGTACTTC | TRBV6-1 | - | - | TRBJ2-7
CASSPYPSSGELFF | TGTGCCAGCAGTCCCTACCCTAGCTCCGGGGAGCTGTTTTTT | TRBV11-2 | - | - | TRBJ2-2
CASREGTGNSPLHF | TGTGCCAGCAGAGAGGGTACGGGTAATTCACCCCTCCACTTT | TRBV9 | - | - | TRBJ1-6
CATSWGPTPNTIYF | TGTGCCACCAGCTGGGGCCCTACACCGAACACCATATATTTT | TRBV15 | - | - | TRBJ1-3
CASRTNTYEQYF | TGCGCCAGCAGGACAAACACCTACGAGCAGTACTTC | TRBV10-2 | - | - | TRBJ2-7
CASSSRVVSGDASYEQYF | TGTGCCAGCAGCTCAAGGGTAGTTTCGGGGGACGCCTCCTACGAGCAGTACTTC | TRBV11-2 | - | - | TRBJ2-7
CASRDREHHQPQHF | TGTGCCAGCAGGGACAGGGAACATCACCAGCCCCAGCATTTT | TRBV2 | TRBD1 | - | TRBJ1-5
CASSPLDRSSGNTIYF | TGTGCCAGTAGTCCCCTCGACAGGTCGTCTGGAAACACCATATATTTT | TRBV19 | - | - | TRBJ1-3
CASSLVAGGRLETQYF | TGTGCCAGCAGCTTAGTGGCGGGAGGACGTCTAGAGACCCAGTACTTC | TRBV7-3 | TRBD2 | - | TRBJ2-5
CASSLSRGDTQYF | TGTGCCAGCAGTTTATCGCGCGGAGATACGCAGTATTTT | TRBV27 | - | - | TRBJ2-3
CASSSGTSAASEQFF | TGTGCCAGCAGTTCCGGGACTAGCGCTGCCAGTGAGCAGTTCTTC | TRBV28 | TRBD2 | - | TRBJ2-1
CASSDYGTGLRGAEAFF | TGTGCCAGCAGTGATTACGGGACAGGGTTACGTGGCGCTGAAGCTTTCTTT | TRBV6-1 | TRBD1 | once | TRBJ1-1
CASSFRTGGNYEQYF | TGTGCCAGCAGCTTTAGGACAGGGGGCAACTACGAGCAGTACTTC | TRBV5-6 | TRBD1 | - | TRBJ2-7
CASSSKLQGLETQYF | TGTGCCAGCAGCTCAAAGTTACAGGGCCTGGAGACCCAGTACTTC | TRBV7-9 | - | - | TRBJ2-5
CASSEGLLAGGTQYF | TGTGCCAGCAGTGAAGGTTTACTAGCGGGAGGGACCCAGTACTTC | TRBV6-1 | TRBD2 | - | TRBJ2-5
CASSLKDRGITDTQYF | TGTGCCAGCAGCTTAAAGGACAGGGGGATCACAGATACGCAGTATTTT | TRBV7-9 | TRBD1 | - | TRBJ2-3
CASSSSQTSGRRETQYF | TGTGCCAGCAGTTCCTCCCAGACTAGCGGGAGACGAGAGACCCAGTACTTC | TRBV27 | TRBD2 | - | TRBJ2-5
CSARQGASYNEQFF | TGCAGCGCCAGACAGGGGGCCTCCTACAATGAGCAGTTCTTC | TRBV29-1 | TRBD1 | - | TRBJ2-1
CASSLSRQGRGTEAFF | TGTGCCAGCAGTTTATCGCGACAGGGACGGGGCACTGAAGCTTTCTTT | TRBV27 | TRBD1 | - | TRBJ1-1
CASSSAGRSSYNEQFF | TGTGCCAGCTCTTCCGCGGGGAGGAGCTCCTACAATGAGCAGTTCTTC | TRBV6-6 | - | - | TRBJ2-1
CASGALGQGYYGYTF | TGTGCCAGCGGGGCTTTGGGACAGGGGTACTATGGCTACACCTTC | TRBV28 | TRBD1 | once | TRBJ1-2
CASSPTRGTASYGYTF | TGTGCCAGCAGTCCCACTCGGGGGACTGCTAGCTATGGCTACACCTTC | TRBV28 | - | once | TRBJ1-2
CASRVNRETQPQHF | TGTGCCAGCAGGGTAAACAGGGAAACTCAGCCCCAGCATTTT | TRBV28 | - | - | TRBJ1-5
CASSVVPATSGRLGIDTQYF | TGTGCCAGCAGCGTAGTTCCTGCTACTAGCGGGAGATTGGGTATAGATACGCAGTATTTT | TRBV9 | TRBD2 | - | TRBJ2-3
CASSQVPQASNYGYTF | TGTGCCAGCAGCCAAGTCCCCCAGGCATCTAACTATGGCTACACCTTC | TRBV14 | - | - | TRBJ1-2
CASSYGGAENIQYF | TGTGCCAGCAGCTACGGAGGAGCCGAAAACATTCAGTACTTC | TRBV7-3 | - | - | TRBJ2-4
CASSLGWDRVYEQYF | TGCGCCAGCAGCTTGGGTTGGGACAGGGTGTACGAGCAGTACTTC | TRBV5-1 | TRBD1 | - | TRBJ2-7
CASSSGTSGGIGEQYF | TGCGCCAGCAGCTCCGGGACTAGCGGGGGGATCGGGGAGCAGTACTTC | TRBV5-1 | TRBD2 | - | TRBJ2-7
CAWVGQGRYGYTF | TGTGCCTGGGTGGGACAGGGACGGTATGGCTACACCTTC | TRBV30 | TRBD1 | - | TRBJ1-2
CASSVTSGYTGELFF | TGTGCCAGCAGCGTGACTAGCGGGTACACCGGGGAGCTGTTTTTT | TRBV2 | TRBD2 | - | TRBJ2-2
CASSVPTGVETQYF | TGTGCCAGCAGCGTCCCGACAGGGGTAGAGACCCAGTACTTC | TRBV5-4 | TRBD1 | - | TRBJ2-5
CSVQSSGLETQYF | TGCAGCGTCCAGTCATCGGGTTTGGAGACCCAGTACTTC | TRBV29-1 | - | - | TRBJ2-5
CASSLQPGIAKDYEQYF | TGCGCCAGCAGCTTGCAACCTGGAATAGCTAAGGACTACGAGCAGTACTTC | TRBV5-1 | - | - | TRBJ2-7
CASSLLSYGEQYF | TGTGCCAGCAGCTTGCTTAGCTATGGTGAGCAGTACTTC | TRBV7-9 | - | - | TRBJ2-7
CASSQGTGANYGYTF | TGCGCCAGCAGCCAAGGGACAGGCGCTAACTATGGCTACACCTTC | TRBV4-1 | TRBD1 | few | TRBJ1-2
CASSLLVAGGGNEQFF | TGTGCCAGCAGCTTACTAGTAGCGGGAGGAGGTAATGAGCAGTTCTTC | TRBV7-9 | TRBD2 | - | TRBJ2-1
CASTSAGTGYYEQYF | TGTGCCAGCACATCCGCCGGGACAGGGTACTACGAGCAGTACTTC | TRBV2 | TRBD1 | once | TRBJ2-7
CASSFRGSVDTQYF | TGTGCCAGCAGCTTCCGGGGTTCGGTCGACACGCAGTATTTT | TRBV5-4 | - | - | TRBJ2-3
CASSDGTGSYNEQFF | TGCGCCAGCAGTGATGGGACAGGCTCCTACAATGAGCAGTTCTTC | TRBV10-1 | TRBD1 | - | TRBJ2-1